This TCR beta chain was recorded in a study of blood T cells in healthy people across ages. Then a second PCR, running about 6 to 11 cycles, was carried out with a sample-barcoded 5' primer and a J-beta primer mix. Via MiXCR, TCRdb re-called the 5' RACE reads, giving one row per CDR3 protein. Here the sample spans about 670,000 distinct CDR3 sequences, over 40% being singletons. Points on this clonotype: A read error may explain this, as a much larger clone is one base away.

The specimen was blood. This sequence was found in a woman of 80 years or more in good health.

The CDR3 region is CASSLYPRNYGCTF. The CDR3 DNA sequence: TGTGCCAGCAGTTTATACCCGAGAAACTATGGCTGCACCTTC. The rearrangement links TRBV27 to TRBJ1-2; unclear D gene. Germline-derived CDR1 and CDR2 are MNHEY and SMNVEV (reference sequence). This CDR3 region has 14 residues.